One and the same sample provided the 25 T cell receptor beta chains below, sequenced in a study of vaccination and CD4 T cells after COVID-19. Treatment: approximately 9-day PBMC culture with coronavirus spike peptide pools or control peptides (ViraFEST assay). Pre-COVID-19 pandemic sampling (2011-2018) yielded the unexposed donor's CD4+ T cells. These receptors have no known antigen. Scientists ran DNA taken from cultured CD4+ T cells through the Oncomine TCR Beta short-read assay for sequencing. TCRdb analysed the PCR reads with MiXCR anew, one entry per CDR3 protein. The profile shows 9,500 to 10,000 distinct CDR3 sequences, 34% of them singletons. The sample taken for sequencing was CD4+ T cells from blood, cultured in vitro. These receptors all come from a human donor in good health.

The chain employs TRBV7-9 and TRBJ1-1; unclear D gene. This CDR3 has 14 residues. Deletions cut 1 base from V and 4 bases from J, with 10 bases between. Germline V gene sequence: CDR1 SEHNR, CDR2 FQNEAQ (reference sequence). CDR3 nucleotides: TGTGCCAGCAGCTTAGATGGGGTTGCCACTGAAGCTTTCTTT. It codes for CASSLDGVATEAFF.

The chain combines TRBV18 with TRBJ1-1; TRBD1 agrees at 7 bases. The trim removed 3 bases at V and 4 bases at J, leaving 5 bases unmatched. Germline values: CDR1 KGHSH, CDR2 LQKENI. The CDR3 runs 14 residues. The CDR3 DNA is TGTGCCAGCTCACCGACAGGGAAGGCCACTGAAGCTTTCTTT. Protein product: CASSPTGKATEAFF.

The rearrangement links TRBV2 to TRBJ1-6; TRBD1 might be the D (6 bases). Germline V gene lookup returns CDR1 SNHLY and CDR2 FYNNEI. This CDR3 contains 16 residues. Trimming removed 7 bases from V and 0 bases from J, with 13 bases in between. CDR3 in DNA: TGTGCCAGCATCACAGGGAAAAGCTCCTATAATTCACCCCTCCACTTT. As protein: CASITGKSSYNSPLHF.

V and J are TRBV6-1 and TRBJ1-2; D may be TRBD1 (5 bases). Per the germline V gene, CDR1 is MNHNS and CDR2 is SASEGT. The germline V and J ends were trimmed by 7 bases and 4 bases, with 13 bases remaining between them. CDR3 length equals 13 residues. CDR3 bases: TGTGCCAGCACTTTAGACAGAGTCTATGGCTACACCTTC. Protein sequence: CASTLDRVYGYTF.

V usage is TRBV7-8 and J usage is TRBJ1-5; D is undetermined. V lost 3 bases and J 7 bases, leaving 10 bases between the germline ends. The CDR3 is made up of 13 amino acids. Germline V gives CDR1 SGHVS, CDR2 FQNEAQ. The CDR3 here is CASSFSQTQPQHF. The CDR3 DNA reads as TGTGCCAGCAGCTTTTCCCAGACGCAGCCCCAGCATTTT. Full variable domain (rest looked up from reference TRBV7-8 and TRBJ1-5): GAGVSQSPRYKVAKRGQDVALRCDPISGHVSLFWYQQALGQGPEFLTYFQNEAQLDKSGLPSDRFFAERPEGSVSTLKIQRTQQEDSAVYLCASSFSQTQPQHFGDGTRLSIL.

The V call is TRBV6-5, the J call TRBJ1-5; D call uncertain. Trimming removed 0 bases from V and 3 bases from J, with 3 bases in between. CDR3 length: 13 amino acids. CDR1 and CDR2 (germline): MNHEY, SVGAGI. CDR3 region: CASSYSDNQPQHF. In DNA form, the CDR3 reads TGTGCCAGCAGTTACTCGGACAATCAGCCCCAGCATTTT.

With respect to this clonotype: At one of its ends the junction is not consistent with the germline gene, which may arise from a read error. V is TRBV7-9 and J is TRBJ1-1; 8 bases line up with TRBD1. The CDR3 loop spans 14 amino acids. Germline CDR1 is SEHNR and CDR2 is FQNEAQ (reference sequence). The CDR3 is CASSLGQGNIEAFF. CDR3 nucleotides: TGTGCCAGCAGCTTAGGACAGGGGAACATTGAAGCTTTCTTT.

The V and J genes are TRBV7-9 and TRBJ1-1; perhaps TRBD1 as D (5 bases). Trimming left V 5 bases short and J 9 bases short, with 16 bases between. Germline assignment: CDR1 SEHNR and CDR2 FQNEAQ (reference sequence). The CDR3 spans 13 residues. As DNA, the CDR3 is TGTGCCAGCAGCCCCGGGACGACCTCGAAAGCTTTCTTT. This translates into CASSPGTTSKAFF.

The chain couples TRBV4-1 to TRBJ2-3, with TRBD2 matching over 7 bases. From germline, CDR1 is MGHRA and CDR2 YSYEKL. V trimming: 1 base; J trimming: 0 bases; junction bases outside the gene matches: 10. This CDR3 comprises 18 residues. This CDR3 is CASSQGLIWGGSTDTQYF. The CDR3 DNA reads TGCGCCAGCAGCCAAGGTCTGATCTGGGGGGGTAGCACAGATACGCAGTATTTT.

The sample holds a few counts of this clonotype. The V gene is TRBV10-3, the J gene TRBJ1-1; D is unresolved. The V and J ends lost 10 bases and 3 bases respectively, with 12 bases between them. Germline loops: CDR1 ENHRY, CDR2 SYGVKD. The CDR3 consists of 12 residues. The CDR3 bases are TGTGCCACCAGGCTTGGGGACACTGAAGCTTTCTTT. Residues: CATRLGDTEAFF.

This chain joins TRBV10-1 and TRBJ1-1; tentatively, D is TRBD1 (6 bases). V shed 0 bases and J shed 4 bases, with 18 bases lying between them. CDR1 is WNHNN, CDR2 SYGVQD, per germline (reference sequence). The CDR3 contains 17 residues. This CDR3 is CASSESGGGGSSTEAFF. In nucleotides, the CDR3 is TGCGCCAGCAGTGAGTCGGGTGGGGGGGGCTCTTCCACTGAAGCTTTCTTT.

CDR3: CASLRDSNSPLHF. Written as DNA, the CDR3 is TGTGCCAGCCTCAGGGATAGCAATTCACCCCTCCACTTT. This chain connects TRBV6-1 to TRBJ1-6, with a tentative D call TRBD1 (5 bases). The V end lost 8 bases, the J end lost 7 bases, and 12 bases lay between the germline ends. Per germline, CDR1 MNHNS and CDR2 SASEGT. There are 13 residues in the CDR3.

There are a few counts of this clonotype. The rearrangement links TRBV7-3 to TRBJ1-5; D not certain. CDR1 is SGHTA, CDR2 FQGTGA, per germline. The V end lost 2 bases, the J end lost 9 bases, and 11 bases lay between the germline ends. The CDR3 covers 13 residues. CDR3 sequence reads: CASSLDGPGPQHF. DNA of the CDR3: TGTGCCAGCAGCTTAGACGGGCCCGGGCCCCAGCATTTT.

The V call is TRBV12-3 or TRBV12-4, the J call TRBJ2-3; D remains ambiguous. The CDR3 has 14 residues. Trimming pared 3 bases from V and 0 bases from J, leaving 7 bases between. Here the CDR3 DNA reads TGTGCCAGCAGTTTTTATCCTAGCACAGATACGCAGTATTTT. Translated, it gives CASSFYPSTDTQYF.

This clonotype is medium-sized within its sample. The chain recombines TRBV27 with TRBJ1-2; D gene ambiguous. CDR1 and CDR2 (germline): MNHEY, SMNVEV (reference sequence). V was pared by 2 bases and J by 4 bases, with 8 bases between. The CDR3 length is 13 residues. The CDR3 loop is CASSLGPIYGYTF. The DNA of the CDR3 is TGTGCCAGCAGTTTAGGACCGATCTATGGCTACACCTTC.

This clonotype was seen only a few times. V and J are TRBV7-9 and TRBJ1-2; D uncertain. Germline V CDR1 and CDR2: SEHNR, FQNEAQ (reference sequence). This CDR3 is 11 amino acids long. The V end was cut by 5 bases, the J end by 3 bases, with 4 bases between. The CDR3 region is CASSRDYGYTF. Written as DNA, the CDR3 is TGTGCCAGCAGCCGGGACTATGGCTACACCTTC.

This rearrangement joins TRBV5-1 to TRBJ2-7; 8 nucleotides line up with TRBD1. The length of the CDR3 is 15 residues. Germline V gene data show CDR1 as SGHRS and CDR2 as YFSETQ. J gave up 1 base and V 3 bases, and 6 bases lay outside the gene matches. The DNA of the CDR3 is TGCGCCAGCAGCTGGCATTGGACAGGGTCCTACGAGCAGTACTTC. Its translation: CASSWHWTGSYEQYF.

The V gene is TRBV7-2, the J gene TRBJ1-1, with 7 bases that match TRBD1. The germline V gene has CDR1 SGHTA and CDR2 FQGNSA. Trimming cost V 4 bases and J 1 base; bases outside gene matches: 6. This CDR3 region has 15 residues. Here the CDR3 reads CASSSRGAGNTEAFF. CDR3 bases: TGTGCCAGCAGCTCCAGGGGGGCAGGGAACACTGAAGCTTTCTTT.

V gene TRBV9 combines with J gene TRBJ2-2; D call uncertain. Germline assignment: CDR1 SGDLS and CDR2 YYNGEE. This CDR3 has 14 amino acids. V was shortened by 1 base and J by 2 bases, with 6 bases between the two germline ends. For the CDR3, the DNA is TGTGCCAGCAGCGTACTGTTAAACACCGGGGAGCTGTTTTTT. Its translation is CASSVLLNTGELFF.

This clonotype was observed a handful of times. The V call is TRBV20-1, the J call TRBJ2-1; 13 bases align to TRBD2. V was pared by 7 bases and J by 4 bases, with 4 bases of the junction left unmatched. This CDR3 contains 14 residues. CDR1 is DFQATT, CDR2 SNEGSKA, per germline (reference sequence). This CDR3 reads CSVQLAGGYNEQFF. CDR3 coding DNA: TGCAGTGTTCAACTAGCGGGGGGGTACAATGAGCAGTTCTTC.

The chain joins TRBV30 to TRBJ1-1; 8 nucleotides match TRBD1. CDR3 length: 13 residues. Germline assignment: CDR1 GTSNPN and CDR2 SVGIG (reference sequence). The V and J ends lost 2 bases and 5 bases, in that order; junction bases with no gene match: 4. CDR3 coding DNA: TGTGCCTGGAGTTCCAGGGGGCGAACTGAAGCTTTCTTT. Its translation: CAWSSRGRTEAFF.

The V and J genes are TRBV2 and TRBJ1-2; D ambiguous. Trimming removed 7 bases at V and 7 bases at J, with 7 bases between. Per germline, CDR1 SNHLY and CDR2 FYNNEI. CDR3 length equals 10 residues. CDR3 in amino acids: CASKFAGYTF. The CDR3 DNA sequence: TGTGCCAGCAAGTTCGCTGGCTACACCTTC.

V is TRBV6-5 and J is TRBJ2-4; TRBD1 aligns across 7 bases. CDR1 and CDR2 (germline): MNHEY, SVGAGI. After removal of 4 bases from V and 0 bases from J, the junction contained 3 bases not matched to a gene. The CDR3 has 15 residues. CDR3 sequence reads: CASSSTGAAKNIQYF. The DNA for the CDR3 is TGTGCCAGCAGTTCTACAGGGGCAGCCAAAAACATTCAGTACTTC.

The chain combines TRBV5-1 with TRBJ2-5; D remains unclear. CDR3 length equals 14 residues. Germline-derived CDR1 and CDR2 are SGHRS and YFSETQ. Between the trimmed V and J ends, which lost 4 bases and 1 base, there was a span of 11 bases. The CDR3 DNA sequence: TGCGCCAGCAGCCACGGACGGATCCAAGAGACCCAGTACTTC. Amino acids: CASSHGRIQETQYF.

The chain carries TRBV29-1 and TRBJ1-1; unclear D gene. Trimming removed 0 bases from V and 1 base from J, with 12 bases in between. Looked up from germline, CDR1 is SQVTM and CDR2 is ANQGSEA. The CDR3 has 15 residues. The CDR3 nucleotides are TGCAGCGTTGAAGAACCGGGGAATGCGAACACTGAAGCTTTCTTT. It is translated as CSVEEPGNANTEAFF.